This T cell receptor beta chain was sequenced for a study of blood T cells in healthy people across ages. Study-wide results and limits: Per million T cells, TCR beta diversity dropped roughly linearly as age increased.

Concerning this clonotype: The target antigen is unknown.

Total RNA, at least 5 micrograms per sample, was extracted from PBMCs. Combining a sample-barcoded 5' primer with a J-beta primer mix, a second PCR ran for about 7 to 12 cycles. Each CDR3 protein gets one entry after TCRdb re-called the 5' RACE reads with MiXCR. This table holds about 1.4 million distinct CDR3 sequences, 59% found once. The sample comprised blood. The TCR sequence derives from a man aged 18-30 years in good health.

The CDR3 nucleotides read TGTGCCAGCAGCTTTTGGTCGTGGCAGGGCTACGAGCAGTACTTC. The encoded protein is CASSFWSWQGYEQYF. This rearrangement joins TRBV5-5 to TRBJ2-7; D is perhaps TRBD1 (5 bases). V gave up 2 bases and J gave up 3 bases, with 15 bases separating them. Germline CDR1 and CDR2: SGHKS and YYEKEE (reference sequence). The length of the CDR3 is 15 residues.